The 19 T cell receptor beta chains in this list originate from one sample, sequenced in a study of OX40 agonist ivuxolimab in advanced cancers. Produced via immunoSEQ multiplex PCR; TCRdb's table is partial and in-frame only. The repertoire holds nearly 50,000 clones, 70% to 90% seen once, with approximately 1.9% in the top ten. Sample: CD4+ or CD8+ T cells sorted from blood, taken in a trial of the OX40 agonist ivuxolimab. These receptors originate from an adult with an advanced solid tumor such as melanoma, head and neck, liver or kidney cancer.

CDR3 nucleotides: TGCGCCAGCAGCCAGTCAAGCGGGGTGGGTGAGCAGTTCTTC. Protein sequence: CASSQSSGVGEQFF. The chain couples TRBV5-1 to TRBJ2-1; TRBD2 matches at 7 bases. This CDR3 region has 14 residues. The V segment lost 4 bases and the J segment 9 bases; nucleotides outside the gene matches: 10. The germline CDR1 and CDR2 sequences are SGHRS and YFSETQ. Full variable domain (outside the CDR3, taken from reference TRBV5-1 and TRBJ2-1): KAGVTQTPRYLIKTRGQQVTLSCSPISGHRSVSWYQQTPGQGLQFLFEYFSETQRNKGNFPGRFSGRQFSNSRSEMNVSTLELGDSALYLCASSQSSGVGEQFFGPGTRLTVL.

This chain joins TRBV7-2 and TRBJ2-2; 11 nucleotides line up with TRBD1. After removal of 5 bases from V and 5 bases from J, the junction contained 1 base not matched to a gene. CDR3 length equals 14 residues. Germline V gene sequence: CDR1 SGHTA, CDR2 FQGNSA. The CDR3 DNA follows: TGTGCCAGCAGCGGACAGGGGGCGACCGGGGAGCTGTTTTTT. This encodes CASSGQGATGELFF.

The chain recombines TRBV7-9 with TRBJ2-1, with D perhaps matching TRBD2 (7 bases). V lost 5 bases, J lost 0 bases, and 17 bases lay in between. The CDR3 runs to 17 residues. Germline V gene sequence: CDR1 SEHNR, CDR2 FQNEAQ (reference sequence). CDR3 in amino acids: CASSPYTGGASYNEQFF. The CDR3 DNA sequence: TGTGCCAGCAGCCCCTACACTGGGGGGGCCTCCTACAATGAGCAGTTCTTC.

The chain couples TRBV7-2 to TRBJ1-5, with D perhaps matching TRBD1 (5 bases). Germline values: CDR1 SGHTA, CDR2 FQGNSA. V dropped 2 bases and J dropped 5 bases, with 10 bases sitting between them. This CDR3 is built from 14 residues. As DNA, the CDR3 is TGTGCCAGCAGCTTAAACATGGGGGATCAGCCCCAGCATTTT. This codes for CASSLNMGDQPQHF.

The chain employs TRBV19 and TRBJ1-5, with D unresolved. This CDR3 spans 16 amino acids. The germline CDR1 and CDR2 sequences are LNHDA and SQIVND (reference sequence). V lost 1 base and J lost 1, with 11 bases in between. CDR3 region: CASSIVARVSNQPQHF. The CDR3 DNA sequence: TGTGCCAGTAGTATAGTTGCGCGGGTGAGCAATCAGCCCCAGCATTTT.

The chain carries TRBV11-2 and TRBJ2-7; 7 bases agree with TRBD1. The CDR3 runs 15 residues. After removal of 5 bases from V and 4 bases from J, the junction contained 11 bases not matched to a gene. Germline CDR1 reads SGHAT; CDR2 reads FQNNGV. The CDR3 reads CASSRTPDRTYEQYF. The CDR3 bases are TGTGCCAGCAGCCGCACCCCGGACAGGACTTACGAGCAGTACTTC.

The chain combines TRBV30 with TRBJ2-4; 8 bases align to TRBD1. The CDR3 runs 14 residues. Germline CDR1 is GTSNPN and CDR2 is SVGIG (reference sequence). V dropped 4 bases and J dropped 9; count of bases not matched to a gene: 11. The CDR3 here is CAWNQGARGGIQYF. CDR3 DNA sequence: TGTGCCTGGAACCAGGGGGCGAGGGGAGGCATTCAGTACTTC.

V usage is TRBV18 and J usage is TRBJ1-4; D is possibly TRBD1 (5 bases). CDR3 length: 16 residues. Germline V gene sequence: CDR1 KGHSH, CDR2 LQKENI. The V gene lost 2 bases and the J gene lost 4 bases, with 14 bases spanning the gap. Here the CDR3 reads CASSPNGAVLNEKLFF. The CDR3 DNA reads TGTGCCAGCTCACCAAACGGGGCGGTGCTTAATGAAAAACTGTTTTTT.

This clone turned up a few times. V and J are TRBV4-1 and TRBJ2-3; 7 positions agree with TRBD2. The CDR3 contains 16 residues. V lost 5 bases, J lost 0 bases, and 8 bases stayed unmatched. Germline CDR1 MGHRA, CDR2 YSYEKL. The CDR3 loop reads CASSYPSGTSTDTQYF. The CDR3 DNA reads as TGCGCCAGCAGCTACCCTAGCGGAACTAGCACAGATACGCAGTATTTT.

J is TRBJ1-4 and V is TRBV5-1; D unresolved. The CDR3 is made up of 16 amino acids. The germline V gene has CDR1 SGHRS and CDR2 YFSETQ. V was clipped by 3 bases and J by 1 base, with 13 bases between them. The CDR3 region has the DNA TGCGCCAGCAGCTCTGACGGACGGGGAACTAATGAAAAACTGTTTTTT. Translated, it gives CASSSDGRGTNEKLFF.

The rearrangement links TRBV18 to TRBJ2-2; 10 nucleotides agree with TRBD2. CDR3 length: 15 residues. The germline V gene has CDR1 KGHSH and CDR2 LQKENI. With V trimmed by 5 bases and J by 6 bases, 6 bases remained unmatched. The CDR3 nucleotides are TGTGCCAGCTCATCCAGCGGGAGGGAGCCCGGGGAGCTGTTTTTT. Protein sequence: CASSSSGREPGELFF.

This sequence joins TRBV5-4 and TRBJ1-2; TRBD1 matches 10 bases. This CDR3 has 15 residues. Germline V gene data show CDR1 as SGHNT and CDR2 as YYREEE (reference sequence). V was pared by 4 bases and J by 8 bases, with 11 bases of the junction left unmatched. The chain's CDR3 is CASSVWDRGARGYTF. For the CDR3, the DNA is TGTGCCAGCAGCGTATGGGACAGGGGAGCGCGAGGCTACACCTTC.

The chain recombines TRBV5-4 with TRBJ2-1; 10 nucleotides line up with TRBD2. Trimming removed 0 bases from V and 5 bases from J; junction bases left unmatched: 2. Germline V gene sequence: CDR1 SGHNT, CDR2 YYREEE (reference sequence). The CDR3 loop spans 15 amino acids. CDR3 coding DNA: TGTGCCAGCAGCTTGGCCGGGACTAGCGACAATGAGCAGTTCTTC. As protein: CASSLAGTSDNEQFF. The full variable domain, its missing parts supplied by reference TRBV5-4 and TRBJ2-1, is ETGVTQSPTHLIKTRGQQVTLRCSSQSGHNTVSWYQQALGQGPQFIFQYYREEENGRGNFPPRFSGLQFPNYSSELNVNALELDDSALYLCASSLAGTSDNEQFFGPGTRLTVL.

The V call is TRBV6-5, the J call TRBJ2-5, with D tentatively TRBD1 (6 bases). Germline-derived CDR1 and CDR2 are MNHEY and SVGAGI. The CDR3 is made up of 14 amino acids. V lost 6 bases, J lost 2 bases, and 13 bases lay in between. Here the CDR3 reads CASRIMDRQETQYF. CDR3 in DNA: TGTGCCAGCAGGATAATGGACAGACAAGAGACCCAGTACTTC.

V gene TRBV14 combines with J gene TRBJ2-3; D may be TRBD1 (5 bases). The germline V gene encodes CDR1 SGHDN and CDR2 FVKESK. This CDR3 has 15 residues. V lost 0 bases to trimming and J lost 5 bases, with 12 bases between them. Here the CDR3 reads CASSQERQGLDTQYF. The CDR3 DNA follows: TGTGCCAGCAGCCAAGAACGCCAGGGTCTAGATACGCAGTATTTT.

A word on this clone: A single base separates this from a much larger clone, so it may be a read error. This chain uses TRBV6-5 with TRBJ1-2; 7 positions agree with TRBD1. This CDR3 comprises 14 residues. Germline V lookup: CDR1 MNHEY, CDR2 SVGAGI. After removal of 7 bases from V and 5 bases from J, the junction contained 10 bases not matched to a gene. The CDR3 DNA sequence: TGTGCCAGCAAGCGGGGACAGAGTTCTTATGGCTACACCTTC. The encoded protein is CASKRGQSSYGYTF.

This clone was seen only once. V is TRBV6-1 and J is TRBJ2-2, with D possibly TRBD1 on 6 matching bases. Germline loops: CDR1 MNHNS, CDR2 SASEGT. The V end was cut by 6 bases, the J end by 6 bases, with 8 bases between. The CDR3 consists of 12 residues. The CDR3 loop reads CASRRQAGELFF. For the CDR3, the DNA is TGTGCCAGCAGAAGACAGGCCGGGGAGCTGTTTTTT.

This sequence joins TRBV11-3 and TRBJ2-5; D is unclear. V was pared by 4 bases and J by 3 bases, with 15 bases between. The CDR3 is 15 residues long. Per germline, CDR1 SGHNT and CDR2 YENEEA. The CDR3 spells CASSSGPKGKETQYF. The CDR3 bases are TGTGCCAGCAGCTCTGGACCGAAGGGTAAAGAGACCCAGTACTTC. Looking up the rest from reference TRBV11-3 and TRBJ2-5 gives the full variable domain: EAGVVQSPRYKIIEKKQPVAFWCNPISGHNTLYWYLQNLGQGPELLIRYENEEAVDDSQLPKDRFSAERLKGVDSTLKIQPAELGDSAVYLCASSSGPKGKETQYFGPGTRLLVL.

The chain is built from TRBV6-1 and TRBJ1-2; TRBD1 matches at 7 bases. V was pared by 2 bases and J by 4 bases, with 13 bases of the junction left unmatched. The CDR3 has 17 amino acids. CDR1 is MNHNS and CDR2 is SASEGT in the germline V gene. The CDR3 protein is CASSERDRGQTGYGYTF. The CDR3 DNA follows: TGTGCCAGCAGTGAACGGGACAGAGGACAGACCGGCTATGGCTACACCTTC.